These 13 T cell receptor beta chains came from one sample sequenced in a study of T cells in Graves' hyperthyroidism and ophthalmopathy. Researchers took RNA transcripts and amplified the TCR beta CDR3 regions from them. Using the HTBI primer set, a first-round RT-PCR was run on the TCR CDR3. TCRdb passed the multiplex PCR reads through MiXCR, listing each CDR3 protein once. The profile shows approximately 600,000 distinct CDR3 sequences, around 15% of them singletons. The sequenced sample consisted of blood. Receptor source: a woman between 40 and 55 years old with Graves' ophthalmopathy.

There are many counts of this clonotype. DNA of the CDR3: TGTGCCAGCAGCCTAAGCGGCCCCCCGGGGGAGACCCAGTACTTC. This sequence encodes CASSLSGPPGETQYF. The chain couples TRBV9 to TRBJ2-5; a weak D match, TRBD2 (5 bases). CDR3 length equals 15 residues. Between the trimmed V and J ends, which lost 4 bases and 5 bases, there was a span of 18 bases. Germline loops: CDR1 SGDLS, CDR2 YYNGEE.

This clonotype has at least ten counts. The chain carries TRBV7-8 and TRBJ1-6, with unresolved D. Trimming pared 3 bases from V and 7 bases from J, leaving 10 bases between. Germline lookup yields CDR1 SGHVS and CDR2 FQNEAQ. This CDR3 contains 14 residues. CDR3 sequence reads: CASSFAGGNSPLHF. CDR3 DNA sequence: TGTGCCAGCAGCTTTGCGGGCGGGAATTCACCCCTCCACTTT.

This chain joins TRBV2 and TRBJ2-1; 14 bases match TRBD2. Germline loops: CDR1 SNHLY, CDR2 FYNNEI. CDR3 length equals 14 residues. V lost 6 bases to trimming and J lost 6 bases; unmatched junction nucleotides: 1. The CDR3 coding sequence is TGTGCCAGCAGCGGGACTAGCGGGAGCAATGAGCAGTTCTTC. This encodes CASSGTSGSNEQFF. Using reference TRBV2 and TRBJ2-1 for the parts outside the CDR3, the full variable domain is EPEVTQTPSHQVTQMGQEVILRCVPISNHLYFYWYRQILGQKVEFLVSFYNNEISEKSEIFDDQFSVERPDGSNFTLKIRSTKLEDSAMYFCASSGTSGSNEQFFGPGTRLTVL.

As for this clonotype: One junction end does not reproduce the germline sequence, and a read error may be involved. In DNA, the CDR3 is TGTGCCACCAGTGACTCGGGACAGGTCTTCTCTGGGGCCAACGTCCTGACTTTC. Translating gives CATSDSGQVFSGANVLTF. This sequence joins TRBV6-4 and TRBJ2-6; the match to TRBD1 covers 8 bases. This CDR3 region has 18 residues. Per the germline V gene, CDR1 is MRHNA and CDR2 is SNTAGT.

This clonotype occurred many times. This chain joins TRBV27 and TRBJ1-5, with TRBD1 as a possible D gene (5 bases). Between the trimmed V and J ends, which lost 4 bases and 3 bases, there was a span of 19 bases. CDR1 is MNHEY and CDR2 is SMNVEV in the germline V gene (reference sequence). CDR3 length equals 17 residues. The CDR3 region has the DNA TGTGCCAGCAGTTCGGACCACCGGGACGGGAACAATCAGCCCCAGCATTTT. Amino acids: CASSSDHRDGNNQPQHF.

This clonotype was found a few times. The J gene is TRBJ1-2, the V gene TRBV24-1; D might be TRBD1 (6 bases). Between the trimmed V and J ends, which lost 5 bases and 8 bases, there was a span of 17 bases. Germline values: CDR1 KGHDR, CDR2 SFDVKD. CDR3 length equals 14 residues. For the CDR3, the DNA is TGTGCCACCAGTGCGGGGGCCTCCTCCGAGGGCTACACCTTC. It codes for CATSAGASSEGYTF.

CDR3 sequence (DNA): TGTGCCAGCAGCCTATGGCCAGGACCTTCTGGGGCCAACGTCCTGACTTTC. It translates to CASSLWPGPSGANVLTF. The chain couples TRBV5-6 to TRBJ2-6; no firm D call. This CDR3 has 17 residues. V lost 4 bases and J 1 base, leaving 15 bases between the germline ends. CDR1 is SGHDT, CDR2 YYEEEE, per germline. Supplemented by reference TRBV5-6 and TRBJ2-6, the full variable domain reads DAGVTQSPTHLIKTRGQQVTLRCSPKSGHDTVSWYQQALGQGPQFIFQYYEEEERQRGNFPDRFSGHQFPNYSSELNVNALLLGDSALYLCASSLWPGPSGANVLTFGAGSRLTVL.

Ten or more counts support this clonotype. The CDR3 coding sequence is TGTGCCACCAGTGATTTGATGTCAGCTTCCTCTGGAAACACCATATATTTT. This translates into CATSDLMSASSGNTIYF. The J gene is TRBJ1-3, the V gene TRBV24-1; D remains ambiguous. The germline CDR1 and CDR2 sequences are KGHDR and SFDVKD. The length of the CDR3 is 17 residues. Trimming stripped 0 bases from V and 0 bases from J, with 11 bases between.

There are many counts of this clonotype. The chain couples TRBV20-1 to TRBJ2-7; 11 bases fit TRBD2. Germline V gene data show CDR1 as DFQATT and CDR2 as SNEGSKA (reference sequence). With V trimmed by 1 base and J by 3 bases, 5 bases remained unmatched. The CDR3 is made up of 15 amino acids. CDR3 loop: CSARVTTSGDYEQYF. In DNA, the CDR3 is TGCAGTGCTAGAGTGACGACTAGCGGGGACTACGAGCAGTACTTC.

This clonotype has at least ten counts. The chain employs TRBV28 and TRBJ2-7; 7 bases fit TRBD2. This CDR3 region has 15 residues. Germline CDR1 is MDHEN and CDR2 is SYDVKM. Trimming removed 5 bases from V and 2 bases from J; junction bases left unmatched: 9. CDR3 protein: CASSNDGGLPYEQYF. CDR3 nucleotide sequence: TGTGCCAGCAGTAACGATGGGGGACTACCCTACGAGCAGTACTTC.

This clonotype was detected a few times. This chain connects TRBV30 to TRBJ1-1; tentative D call: TRBD1 (6 bases). V lost 2 bases to trimming and J lost 4 bases, with 17 bases between them. Per germline, CDR1 GTSNPN and CDR2 SVGIG (reference sequence). The CDR3 extends over 15 amino acids. The CDR3 DNA is TGTGCCTGGAGTCGCCCCAGGACAGACGGCACTGAAGCTTTCTTT. Protein: CAWSRPRTDGTEAFF.

This clonotype was recorded at least ten times. The chain employs TRBV29-1 and TRBJ2-5; D might be TRBD2 (6 bases). Trimming left V 5 bases short and J 1 base short, with 14 bases between. This CDR3 contains 14 residues. CDR1 and CDR2 (germline): SQVTM, ANQGSEA. CDR3 protein: CSVQYNSGQETQYF. The CDR3 DNA is TGCAGCGTTCAATATAATAGCGGCCAAGAGACCCAGTACTTC.

The sample holds many counts of this clonotype. V usage is TRBV7-8 and J usage is TRBJ2-7, with D possibly called TRBD1 or TRBD2 (5 bases each). Per the germline V gene, CDR1 is SGHVS and CDR2 is FQNEAQ. The V and J ends lost 5 bases and 1 base respectively, with 12 bases between them. CDR3 length: 14 amino acids. The CDR3 DNA is TGTGCCAGCAGCGACCCCGGGGCGTCCTACGAGCAGTACTTC. It encodes CASSDPGASYEQYF. Full variable domain (outside the CDR3, taken from reference TRBV7-8 and TRBJ2-7): GAGVSQSPRYKVAKRGQDVALRCDPISGHVSLFWYQQALGQGPEFLTYFQNEAQLDKSGLPSDRFFAERPEGSVSTLKIQRTQQEDSAVYLCASSDPGASYEQYFGPGTRLTVT.